The sample holds many counts of the clone carrying this TCR beta chain. Its antigen is still unknown. The record originates from a study of Graves' ophthalmopathy and Graves' hyperthyroidism. For the study at large: Peripheral blood was gathered at first diagnosis, ahead of any treatment whatsoever. Study-wide findings and caveats: Ophthalmopathy progression cases were predicted by the model with 70.59% sensitivity and approximately 76% specificity. Blood also harbored most expanded thyroid clonotypes above 0.001 frequency.

CDR3 size: 16 residues. V gave up 0 bases and J gave up 6 bases; unmatched junction bases: 3. Germline CDR1 and CDR2: LGHDT and YNNKEL (reference sequence). RNA transcripts yielded amplified TCR beta CDR3 regions. Scientists carried out first-round RT-PCR using HTBI primers and then a second-round multiplex PCR. TCRdb recomputed calls from the multiplex PCR reads with MiXCR, one row per CDR3 protein. This table holds 150,000 to 200,000 distinct CDR3 sequences, roughly 36% found once. Ophthalmopathy cases showed moderate-to-severe activity, scoring CAS ≥3 and NOSPECS ≥4, with duration under 3 months. V usage is TRBV3-1 and J usage is TRBJ2-2; TRBD1 matches 11 bases. The material sequenced was peripheral blood. This TCR derives from a man between 25 and 39 years old with Graves' ophthalmopathy. The DNA for the CDR3 is TGTGCCAGCAGCCAAGACTGGACAGGGGGCCCCGGGGAGCTGTTTTTT. Translated, it gives CASSQDWTGGPGELFF.